This T cell receptor (beta chain) was identified during a study of tumor and adjacent non-tumor tissue in lung cancer. Study as a whole: Patients were aged roughly 30 to 76, 9 to 10 men and 5 women, stage I to III.

This CDR3 contains 13 residues. Germline V lookup: CDR1 SQVTM, CDR2 ANQGSEA. RNA was extracted from bulk tissue without any cell sorting. The normal lung tissue was taken more than 3 cm from the tumor edge. Donors were chemotherapy-naive, newly diagnosed lung cancer surgical patients in China, August–late 2014. Three rounds of nested PCR, following a modified ARM-PCR protocol, produced the TCRbeta library. MiXCR was run by TCRdb on the multiplex PCR reads, yielding one entry per CDR3 protein. The sample lists approximately 82,000 distinct CDR3 sequences; 76% were seen once. This sequence was found in a man aged 65 to 85 with non-small cell lung cancer. Sequenced sample: distant non-tumor lung tissue. V usage is TRBV29-1 and J usage is TRBJ1-2; the D is unclear. CDR3 amino acids: CRLLQTGAYGYTF. The CDR3 region has the DNA TGCAGACTTCTACAGACGGGAGCCTATGGCTACACCTTC.